Shown below are 5 T cell receptor beta chains from a single sample sequenced in a study of PD-L1 blockade in urothelial cancer. Time point indicated: pretreatment peripheral blood. Clones were read by immunoSEQ multiplex PCR, and TCRdb kept only the in-frame ones, dropping some. This table has around 45,000 clones, about 81% appearing once. The specimen was PBMCs, collected around atezolizumab (anti-PD-L1) treatment. These receptors originate from a man between 45 and 60 years old with urothelial cancer.

This chain links TRBV18 with TRBJ1-1; D not resolved. V was trimmed by 3 bases and J by 3 bases, leaving 8 bases between them. This CDR3 contains 13 residues. CDR1 is KGHSH and CDR2 is LQKENI in the germline V gene. The DNA of the CDR3 is TGTGCCAGCTCACCGCTGAGCGACACTGAAGCTTTCTTT. Its translation: CASSPLSDTEAFF.

V is TRBV18 and J is TRBJ1-5; a weak D match, TRBD1 (5 bases). Germline assignment: CDR1 KGHSH and CDR2 LQKENI. The CDR3 runs to 13 residues. V gave up 2 bases and J gave up 5 bases, with 7 bases separating them. The DNA of the CDR3 is TGTGCCAGCTCACCAAAGACAGATCAGCCCCAGCATTTT. Amino acid sequence: CASSPKTDQPQHF. Full variable domain (missing parts from reference TRBV18 and TRBJ1-5): NAGVMQNPRHLVRRRGQEARLRCSPMKGHSHVYWYRQLPEEGLKFMVYLQKENIIDESGMPKERFSAEFPKEGPSILRIQQVVRGDSAAYFCASSPKTDQPQHFGDGTRLSIL.

This clone appeared once. V is TRBV11-2 and J is TRBJ2-7; TRBD1 matches at 8 bases. The V gene end was trimmed by 4 bases and the J gene end by 4 bases; junction bases not matched to a gene: 6. The CDR3 has 14 amino acids. The germline V gene has CDR1 SGHAT and CDR2 FQNNGV. The CDR3 sequence is CASSWAGGAYEQYF. The CDR3 DNA follows: TGTGCCAGCAGCTGGGCAGGGGGCGCGTACGAGCAGTACTTC.

The chain combines TRBV27 with TRBJ1-1; D is possibly TRBD1 (5 bases). Germline CDR1 is MNHEY and CDR2 is SMNVEV (reference sequence). Trimming took 4 bases from V and 5 from J, leaving 14 bases between them. This CDR3 comprises 14 residues. The CDR3 DNA reads TGTGCCAGCAGTTCCTTGACCGGGGGGACTGAAGCTTTCTTT. This translates into CASSSLTGGTEAFF.

The J gene is TRBJ1-1, the V gene TRBV6-1; D not certain. CDR3 length: 14 residues. Trimming cost V 7 bases and J 2 bases, with 14 bases left between them. Germline V gives CDR1 MNHNS, CDR2 SASEGT. This CDR3 is CASTFMEGNTEAFF. The DNA of the CDR3 is TGTGCCAGCACCTTCATGGAGGGCAACACTGAAGCTTTCTTT.